This T cell receptor beta chain is from a study of blood T cell repertoires in COVID-19. Study details: From T cells, B-cell-depleted T cells, or PBMCs came the material, which was cDNA or gDNA.

Original data processing: Scientists estimated how many nucleated cells there were by amplifying reference gene primers. Method: immunoSEQ multiplex PCR; TCRdb's copy keeps in-frame clones and lacks some. That table is the source of V, J and clone size, and D and trimming were worked out from the DNA. This table holds 300,000 to 350,000 clones, 80% to 90% found once. This CDR3 is 14 amino acids long. Germline CDR1 and CDR2: SGHDN and FVKESK. The V end was cut by 2 bases, the J end by 0 bases, with 7 bases between. Before being deemed recovered, Cohort 3 donors had two negative PCRs, clearance, or symptom resolution.

The chain uses TRBV14 and TRBJ1-1; tentative D call: TRBD1 (5 bases). The source is a man aged 25-45 years who had recovered from COVID-19. Sequencing used PBMCs or T cells enriched from blood (not recorded which). In DNA form, the CDR3 reads TGTGCCAGCAGCCAACGGGGGTTGAACACTGAAGCTTTCTTT. Translated: CASSQRGLNTEAFF.